This T cell receptor (beta chain) was sequenced during a study of shared clonotypes between healthy human individuals. Study as a whole: Per-donor plates numbered three CD4 naive, three CD4 memory, two CD8 naive and one CD8 memory. Broader study findings: Estimated clonotype richness was generally higher in naive than memory subsets. Lower generation probabilities were found for non-shared clonotypes than for those shared by all four donors.

The table came from immunoSEQ multiplex PCR; TCRdb's copy has only in-frame clones and leaves some out. The table records fewer than 1.4 million clones, approximately 78% of them present only once. Many counts were recorded for this clone. Its antigen remains unidentified. The sample has other DNA sequences that encode this CDR3 too. The TCR sequence derives from a man aged 18 to 30 in good health. Some clones in this sample may be carry-over from other donors' samples. The sample taken for sequencing was memory CD4+ T cells from PBMCs. Subset reported: CD45RA-negative fraction.

As DNA, the CDR3 is TGTGCCTGGTCGTGGGACACCGGGGAGCTGTTTTTT. It codes for CAWSWDTGELFF. The rearrangement joins TRBV30 to TRBJ2-2; no firm D call. V lost 5 bases to trimming and J lost 3 bases, with 7 bases between them. Germline values: CDR1 GTSNPN, CDR2 SVGIG (reference sequence). The CDR3 runs 12 residues.